The clone carrying this TCR beta chain was detected a few times. Its antigen remains unidentified. The CDR3 loop spans 15 amino acids. Germline V gene data show CDR1 as SGHTA and CDR2 as FQGNSA. The V gene end was trimmed by 4 bases and the J gene end by 0 bases; junction bases not matched to a gene: 3. The sample comes from a study of T cells after yellow fever vaccination. The wider study: Fractions of low cell number were prepared using SMART-Seq v4 Ultra Low Input. Notes on the study in general: The booster response re-showed most primary clones: 96% CD4, approximately 85% CD8. Repertoires obtained by FACS sorting could include abundant clonotypes that entered as contaminants from the bulk population.

Making TCR cDNA involved 5'RACE template switching, which added UMIs and a universal primer site. In TCRdb, the 5' RACE reads were re-called with MiXCR into one record per CDR3 protein. The sample shows 350,000 or so distinct CDR3 sequences, less than 9.5% of them seen only once. V and J are TRBV7-2 and TRBJ1-5; TRBD1 aligns across 7 bases. The source of this sequence is a man younger than 35 who received the YFV17D yellow fever vaccine. Sequences were derived from PBMCs, sampled roughly seven weeks after the first yellow fever vaccination. Here the CDR3 reads CASSSQGTSNQPQHF. CDR3 nucleotides: TGTGCCAGCAGCTCACAGGGGACTAGCAATCAGCCCCAGCATTTT.